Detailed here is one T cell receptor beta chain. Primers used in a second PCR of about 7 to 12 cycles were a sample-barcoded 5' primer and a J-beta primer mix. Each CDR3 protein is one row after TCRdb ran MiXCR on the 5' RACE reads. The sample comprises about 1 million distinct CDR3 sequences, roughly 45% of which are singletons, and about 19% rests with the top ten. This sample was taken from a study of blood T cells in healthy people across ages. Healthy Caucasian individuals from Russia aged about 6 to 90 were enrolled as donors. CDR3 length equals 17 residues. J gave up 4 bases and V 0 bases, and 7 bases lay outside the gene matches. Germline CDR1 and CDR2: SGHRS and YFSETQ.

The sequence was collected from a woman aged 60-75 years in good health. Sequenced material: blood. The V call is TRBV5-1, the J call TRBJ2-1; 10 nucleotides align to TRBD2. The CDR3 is CASSLAEAGGGYNEQFF. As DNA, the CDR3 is TGCGCCAGCAGCTTGGCCGAAGCGGGAGGGGGATACAATGAGCAGTTCTTC.